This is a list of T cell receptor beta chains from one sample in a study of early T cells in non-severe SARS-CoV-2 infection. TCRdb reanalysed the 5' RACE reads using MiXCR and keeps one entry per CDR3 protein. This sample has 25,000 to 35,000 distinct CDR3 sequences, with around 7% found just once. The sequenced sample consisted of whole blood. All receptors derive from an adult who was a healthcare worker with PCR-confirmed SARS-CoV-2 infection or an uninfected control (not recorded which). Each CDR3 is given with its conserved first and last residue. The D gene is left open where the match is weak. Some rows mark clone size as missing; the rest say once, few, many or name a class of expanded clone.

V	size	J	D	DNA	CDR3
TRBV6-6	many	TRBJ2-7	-	TGTGCCAGTTCCCAGGCTGGGCCCTCCTACGAGCAGTACTTC	CASSQAGPSYEQYF
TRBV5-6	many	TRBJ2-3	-	TGTGCCAGCAGCTACGGGGTTGTTCGGGGCACAGATACGCAGTATTTT	CASSYGVVRGTDTQYF
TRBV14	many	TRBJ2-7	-	TGTGCCAGCAGCCAAGGGACCCGAACCTACGAGCAGTACTTC	CASSQGTRTYEQYF
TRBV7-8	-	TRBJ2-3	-	TGTGCCAGCAGCTTAGAAGGCCGCCTACTACCAGATACGCAGTATTTT	CASSLEGRLLPDTQYF
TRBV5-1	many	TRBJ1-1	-	TGCGCCAGCAGCTTGGTTAGGGGGGGCCGGACTGAAGCTTTCTTT	CASSLVRGGRTEAFF
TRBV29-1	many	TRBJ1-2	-	TGCAGCGTTGAAGGGGCCGACTATGGCTACACCTTC	CSVEGADYGYTF
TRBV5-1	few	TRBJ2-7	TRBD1	TGCGCCAGCAGCCACGGCTCTGGGACAGTCTCCTACGAGCAGTACTTC	CASSHGSGTVSYEQYF
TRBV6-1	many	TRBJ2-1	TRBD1	TGTGCCAGCAGGCCGGGACAGGGGGTTTCTTTTGAGCAGTTCTTC	CASRPGQGVSFEQFF
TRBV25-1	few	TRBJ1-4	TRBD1	TGTGCCAGCAGCCCCAGGGACAGAGGCGAAAAACTGTTTTTT	CASSPRDRGEKLFF
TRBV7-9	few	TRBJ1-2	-	TGTGCCAGCAGCTCCGCGACGGATGGCTACACCTTC	CASSSATDGYTF
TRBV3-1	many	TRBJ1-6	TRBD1	TGTGCCAGCAGCCAAGAGTGGACAGGAGCTACACCCCTCCACTTT	CASSQEWTGATPLHF
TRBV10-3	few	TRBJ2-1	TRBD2	TGTGCCATCAGTGAGTCTTTACTAGCGGAGGGGGGTGAGCAGTTCTTC	CAISESLLAEGGEQFF
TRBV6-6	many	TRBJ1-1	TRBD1	TGTGCCAGCACCGACAGGGAGAACACTGAAGCTTTCTTT	CASTDRENTEAFF
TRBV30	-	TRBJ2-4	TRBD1	TGTGCCTGGAGTGTGGACAGGGTGAACATTCAGTACTTC	CAWSVDRVNIQYF
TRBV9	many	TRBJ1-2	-	TGTGCCAGCAGCGCGAGCTTCTATGGCTACACCTTC	CASSASFYGYTF
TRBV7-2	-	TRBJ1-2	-	TGTGCCAGCAGCTTAACAGACTATGGCTACACCTTC	CASSLTDYGYTF
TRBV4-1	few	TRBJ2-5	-	TGCGCCAGCAGCCTAAAGGGGGGACAAGAGACCCAGTACTTC	CASSLKGGQETQYF
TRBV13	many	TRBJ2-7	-	TGTGCCAGCAGCTTGAATCGGTTCTTGAGTGGGTACGAGCAGTACTTC	CASSLNRFLSGYEQYF
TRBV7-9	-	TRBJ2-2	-	TGTGCCAGCAGCTCCACAGAGACAGCCGGGGAGCTGTTTTTT	CASSSTETAGELFF
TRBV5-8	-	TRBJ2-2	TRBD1	TGTGCCAGCAGCCCGGACAGGGGGCCGGTGGGGGAGCTGTTTTTT	CASSPDRGPVGELFF
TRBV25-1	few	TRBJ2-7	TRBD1	TGTGCCTCCGGACAGGGGGCCTACGAGCAGTACTTC	CASGQGAYEQYF
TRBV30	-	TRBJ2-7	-	TGTGCCTGGATGAAGGGGGTCCACGAGCTGTACTTC	CAWMKGVHELYF
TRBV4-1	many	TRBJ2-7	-	TGCGCCAGCAGCCCTGCGCCCGACAGCTTTGGGGAGCAGTACTTC	CASSPAPDSFGEQYF
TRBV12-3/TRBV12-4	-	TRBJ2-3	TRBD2	TGTGCCAGCAGTTCCTTCCTAGCGGGAGCCACAGATACGCAGTATTTT	CASSSFLAGATDTQYF
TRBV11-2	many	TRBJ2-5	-	TGTGCCAGCAGATCGCCGGGACTTCAAGAGACCCAGTACTTC	CASRSPGLQETQYF
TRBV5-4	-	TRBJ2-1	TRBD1	TGTGCCAGCAGCTCTAGGACAGGATACTACAATGAGCAGTTCTTC	CASSSRTGYYNEQFF
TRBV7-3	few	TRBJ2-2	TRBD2	TGTGCCAGCAGCCCACTTAGCGGGACCGGGGAGCTGTTTTTT	CASSPLSGTGELFF
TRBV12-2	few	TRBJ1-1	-	TGTGCAAGTCGCGGGCGGGGGGAGGACACTGAAGCTTTCTTT	CASRGRGEDTEAFF
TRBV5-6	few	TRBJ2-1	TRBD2	TGTGCCAGCAGCTTGGGGGCCGGGACTAGGGTCGATGAGCAGTTCTTC	CASSLGAGTRVDEQFF
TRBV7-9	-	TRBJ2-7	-	TGTGCCAGCAGCTTAGTTGGGGGCAGCGAGCAGTACTTC	CASSLVGGSEQYF
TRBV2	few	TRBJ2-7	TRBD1	TGTGCCAGCAGTGTATCGACAGGGGCCACCTACGAGCAGTACTTC	CASSVSTGATYEQYF
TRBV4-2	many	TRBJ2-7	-	TGTGCCAGCAGCCAAGATCAACAATCCTACGAGCAGTACTTC	CASSQDQQSYEQYF
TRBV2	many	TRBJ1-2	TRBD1	TGTGCCAGCAGTGTCCGGGACAGGGTAGGCTACACCTTC	CASSVRDRVGYTF
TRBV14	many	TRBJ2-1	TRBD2	TGTGCCAGCAGCCAAGAGCTAAGGACTAGCGGGAACTATGAGCAGTTCTTC	CASSQELRTSGNYEQFF
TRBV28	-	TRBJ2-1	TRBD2	TGTGCCAGCAGTTTAGATAGCGGGACGGGTTACAATGAGCAGTTCTTC	CASSLDSGTGYNEQFF
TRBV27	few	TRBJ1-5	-	TGTGCCAGCAGTCCCCTGGGGGGAGGCAATCAGCCCCAGCATTTT	CASSPLGGGNQPQHF
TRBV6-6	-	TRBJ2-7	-	TGTGCCAGCACGGTGGGGAGCTCCTACGAGCAGTACTTC	CASTVGSSYEQYF
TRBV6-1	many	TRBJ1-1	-	TGTGCCACCGGGGAGGCGGCACCGAACACTGAAGCTTTCTTT	CATGEAAPNTEAFF
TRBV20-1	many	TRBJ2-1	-	TGCAGTGCCCCGCCCCGGTCAGGGAATGAGCAGTTCTTC	CSAPPRSGNEQFF
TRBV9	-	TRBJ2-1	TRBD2	TGTGCCAGCAGCCGGACTAGCGGGATCCCTGAGCAGTTCTTC	CASSRTSGIPEQFF
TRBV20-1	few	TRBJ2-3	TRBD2	TGCAGTAACAGACTAGCGGTAACAGATACGCAGTATTTT	CSNRLAVTDTQYF
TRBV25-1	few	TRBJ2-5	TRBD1	TGTGCCAGCAGTGTGGGGGACAGGGGACAAGAGACCCAGTACTTC	CASSVGDRGQETQYF